Below are 12 T cell receptor beta chains sequenced from a single sample in a study of post-analysis software for immune sequencing data. General study findings and limits: The five TRBV segments detected at higher frequency in patients than in controls included TRBV5-6, TRBV5-1 and TRBV20-1.

Unique molecular identifiers were carried by the TCR beta cDNA libraries. One entry per CDR3 protein, called by TCRdb with MiXCR from the PCR reads. The sample has about 570,000 distinct CDR3 sequences; about a third are singletons. Antigens of these TCRs are unknown. The specimen was blood. The receptor source for this set is a girl aged 2 to 17 with multiple sclerosis.

Only a few counts were recorded for this clonotype. This chain connects TRBV24-1 to TRBJ1-2; possible D gene TRBD1, 6 bases. V was shortened by 1 base and J by 9 bases, with 8 bases between the two germline ends. Per germline, CDR1 KGHDR and CDR2 SFDVKD. The CDR3 spans 12 residues. CDR3 sequence (DNA): TGTGCCACCAGTGATTTTGGGGACAGCTACACCTTC. Protein sequence: CATSDFGDSYTF.

The rearrangement links TRBV10-1 to TRBJ2-6; D is perhaps TRBD2 (6 bases). In germline, CDR1 is WNHNN, CDR2 SYGVQD (reference sequence). The V end was cut by 3 bases, the J end by 1 base, with 16 bases between. The CDR3 extends over 18 amino acids. CDR3 loop: CASSEGGAVGSGANVLTF. The DNA for the CDR3 is TGCGCCAGCAGTGAAGGAGGGGCGGTGGGTTCTGGGGCCAACGTCCTGACTTTC.

V usage is TRBV20-1 and J usage is TRBJ1-5, with D possibly matching TRBD1 (6 bases). The CDR3 sequence is 15 residues long. The V gene's germline CDR1 is DFQATT and CDR2 SNEGSKA (reference sequence). With 6 bases removed from V and 5 bases from J, the gap between germline ends came to 20 bases. CDR3 amino acids: CSAHGAGASDQPQHF. CDR3 bases: TGCAGTGCACATGGGGCGGGGGCCTCGGATCAGCCCCAGCATTTT.

This clonotype was detected only a few times. CDR3 residues: CASSLDPGQVGTEAFF. CDR3 bases: TGTGCCAGCAGTTTGGACCCCGGACAGGTAGGCACTGAAGCTTTCTTT. This rearrangement joins TRBV12-3 or TRBV12-4 to TRBJ1-1; TRBD1 agrees at 7 bases. After removal of 3 bases from V and 4 bases from J, the junction contained 11 bases not matched to a gene. This CDR3 is built from 16 residues.

The chain is built from TRBV7-9 and TRBJ1-1; D is perhaps TRBD1 (5 bases). V lost 1 base, J lost 3 bases, and 15 bases lay in between. CDR3 length equals 16 residues. The germline CDR1 and CDR2 sequences are SEHNR and FQNEAQ (reference sequence). CDR3 amino acids: CASSLVGGLGDTEAFF. The CDR3 DNA reads TGTGCCAGCAGCTTAGTTGGGGGTTTGGGGGACACTGAAGCTTTCTTT.

The V call is TRBV4-1, the J call TRBJ1-5; D is uncertain. Germline V gene data show CDR1 as MGHRA and CDR2 as YSYEKL. Deletions cut 0 bases from V and 0 bases from J, with 9 bases between. The CDR3 totals 16 residues. This CDR3 reads CASSQDPGNSNQPQHF. Written as DNA, the CDR3 is TGCGCCAGCAGCCAAGATCCAGGCAATAGCAATCAGCCCCAGCATTTT.

The chain combines TRBV6-2 or TRBV6-3 with TRBJ2-4; 8 nucleotides line up with TRBD1. Germline-derived CDR1 and CDR2 are MNHEY and SVGEGT. This CDR3 is 14 amino acids long. V trimming: 5 bases; J trimming: 9 bases; junction bases outside the gene matches: 9. CDR3 loop: CASSPGQGRSIQYF. In nucleotides, the CDR3 is TGTGCCAGCAGTCCCGGACAGGGAAGGAGCATTCAGTACTTC.

This clonotype was counted between two and nine times. J is TRBJ2-3 and V is TRBV9; 11 bases line up with TRBD2. The J segment lost 0 bases and the V segment lost 0 bases, leaving 21 bases of the junction unmatched. CDR1 is SGDLS and CDR2 is YYNGEE in the germline V gene. This CDR3 is built from 23 residues. The CDR3 region has the DNA TGTGCCAGCAGCGTAGTCCCGCTAAAACTGACTAGCGGGGCTACCGTTAGCACAGATACGCAGTATTTT. Encoded protein: CASSVVPLKLTSGATVSTDTQYF.

This clonotype was found once. The junction differs from germline at one of its ends, possibly a read error. This rearrangement joins TRBV5-5 to TRBJ2-3; possible D gene TRBD2, 5 bases. Per germline, CDR1 SGHKS and CDR2 YYEKEE (reference sequence). The CDR3 contains 14 residues. CDR3 residues: CASSRSLDTDTQYF. The CDR3 bases are TGCGCCAGCAGCCGCTCACTAGACACAGATACGCAGTATTTT.

V is TRBV6-6 and J is TRBJ2-1; 10 nucleotides align to TRBD2. CDR1 is MNHNY and CDR2 is SVGAGI in the germline V gene (reference sequence). V was clipped by 9 bases and J by 6 bases; unmatched bases: 11. This CDR3 is 15 amino acids long. The CDR3: CASTLLAGTTNEQFF. CDR3 DNA sequence: TGTGCCAGTACTTTACTAGCGGGGACAACCAATGAGCAGTTCTTC.

The V and J genes are TRBV4-1 and TRBJ2-7, with no clear D. CDR1 and CDR2 from the germline V gene are MGHRA and YSYEKL. There are 11 residues in the CDR3. Trimming shortened V by 10 bases and J by 1 base, and 8 bases separated the two germline ends. The CDR3: CATDGSYEQYF. In nucleotides, the CDR3 is TGCGCCACCGACGGTTCCTACGAGCAGTACTTC.

This clonotype was counted ten times or more. The chain carries TRBV7-6 and TRBJ2-3; D is possibly TRBD1 or TRBD2 (5 bases each). Per germline, CDR1 SGHVS and CDR2 FNYEAQ. V dropped 5 bases and J dropped 0 bases, with 12 bases sitting between them. The CDR3 is 15 residues long. The CDR3 DNA reads as TGTGCCAGCAGCCTTGACTGGGGGAGCACAGATACGCAGTATTTT. This sequence encodes CASSLDWGSTDTQYF.